This T cell receptor (beta chain) was captured in a study of blood T cell repertoires in COVID-19. Study details: Specimens from acute and convalescent COVID-19 originated in the United States, Italy and Spain.

This CDR3 has 12 amino acids. V lost 2 bases and J lost 2, with 6 bases in between. Per the germline V gene, CDR1 is SQVTM and CDR2 is ANQGSEA. In the authors' methods: Nucleated cell counts were estimated from reference gene primer amplification. The data were produced by immunoSEQ multiplex PCR, yet TCRdb's version contains in-frame clones alone and is incomplete. The V and J calls and clone size are taken from that table; D and trimming were inferred from the DNA. The table lists roughly 150,000 clones, roughly 85% of them singletons. The sequence came from a human donor in a cohort sampled during active COVID-19. Sequences were obtained from peripheral blood. V and J are TRBV29-1 and TRBJ2-5; D uncertain. CDR3 loop: CSVETGQETQYF. CDR3 DNA: TGCAGCGTTGAAACGGGTCAAGAGACCCAGTACTTC.